The entry that follows covers one T cell receptor beta chain sequence. Trimming shortened V by 5 bases and J by 1 base, and 8 bases separated the two germline ends. The length of the CDR3 is 13 residues. The data are from a study of identical twins. TCRdb called the 5' RACE reads again in MiXCR, with one record for every CDR3 protein. There are roughly 750,000 distinct CDR3 sequences in the sample; 21% occur only once, and approximately 4.3% lies in the top ten. The data were also submitted as part of a second study, on T cells expressing NK-cell markers.

The chain joins TRBV12-3 or TRBV12-4 to TRBJ2-5; maybe TRBD2 (5 bases). Sequenced sample: PBMCs. The TCR sequence derives from a woman aged 18-30 years in good health. CDR3 DNA: TGTGCCAGCAGTATCCGGGGCCAAGAGACCCAGTACTTC. Its translation: CASSIRGQETQYF.